These 30 T cell receptor beta chains were sequenced from one sample in a study of control samples from healthy donors and cancer patients. The protocol was immunoSEQ multiplex PCR, while the TCRdb copy is restricted to in-frame clones and leaves out a portion. The repertoire holds roughly 140,000 clones, with roughly 93% as singletons. The specimen sequenced was blood. These TCRs come from a man aged 50 or older in good health.

The chain carries TRBV7-9 and TRBJ1-4; possible D gene TRBD1, 6 bases. Germline lookup yields CDR1 SEHNR and CDR2 FQNEAQ (reference sequence). The germline V and J ends were trimmed by 5 bases and 7 bases, with 17 bases remaining between them. This CDR3 comprises 15 residues. Here the CDR3 DNA reads TGTGCCAGCAGCCTCCAAATCAGGGGTGGTGAAAAACTGTTTTTT. Residues: CASSLQIRGGEKLFF.

The V call is TRBV11-2, the J call TRBJ1-6, with TRBD1 identical over 8 bases. This CDR3 contains 13 residues. Trimming removed 6 bases from V and 6 bases from J; junction bases left unmatched: 1. Per the germline V gene, CDR1 is SGHAT and CDR2 is FQNNGV. Written as DNA, the CDR3 is TGTGCCAGCAGGACAGGGGTTAATTCACCCCTCCACTTT. Translation: CASRTGVNSPLHF.

The J gene is TRBJ2-7, the V gene TRBV10-1, with 7 nucleotides matching TRBD2. Germline V lookup: CDR1 WNHNN, CDR2 SYGVQD (reference sequence). The CDR3 runs 14 residues. Trimming cost V 2 bases and J 4 bases; bases outside gene matches: 5. CDR3 coding DNA: TGCGCCAGCAGTGAGGCTAGCGGAGGGTACGAGCAGTACTTC. Its translation is CASSEASGGYEQYF.

This chain joins TRBV6-6 and TRBJ2-5; TRBD2 is a possible D gene (5 bases). Per germline, CDR1 MNHNY and CDR2 SVGAGI (reference sequence). The germline V and J ends were trimmed by 4 bases and 5 bases, with 8 bases remaining between them. The CDR3 is made up of 12 amino acids. CDR3 in DNA: TGTGCCAGCAGTTCGCGCGGGGAGACCCAGTACTTC. This encodes CASSSRGETQYF.

This sequence joins TRBV6-2 or TRBV6-3 and TRBJ2-3, with D tentatively TRBD2 (6 bases). This CDR3 comprises 14 residues. Germline CDR1 reads MNHEY; CDR2 reads SVGEGT. V shed 3 bases and J shed 2 bases, with 9 bases lying between them. The CDR3 region has the DNA TGTGCCAGCAGTTATTGGGGACTCACAGATACGCAGTATTTT. It yields the protein CASSYWGLTDTQYF.

This chain joins TRBV6-5 and TRBJ2-7; D may be TRBD2 (5 bases). Trimming cost V 0 bases and J 4 bases, with 10 bases left between them. CDR3 size: 14 residues. The V gene's germline CDR1 is MNHEY and CDR2 SVGAGI. The chain's CDR3 is CASSYSRGLYEQYF. CDR3 sequence (DNA): TGTGCCAGCAGTTACTCGAGAGGGTTGTACGAGCAGTACTTC.

The rearrangement joins TRBV19 to TRBJ1-3; TRBD1 matches 8 bases. Germline CDR1 and CDR2: LNHDA and SQIVND (reference sequence). This CDR3 has 15 amino acids. Trimming took 8 bases from V and 5 from J; bases not matched to a gene: 11. The CDR3 nucleotides read TGTGCCAGTTTATACGGGACAGGCTTACGAAACACCATATATTTT. Its translation is CASLYGTGLRNTIYF.

The CDR3 nucleotides are TGTGCCAGCCTACAGGGGCCCGATCCTGAAGCTTTCTTT. Its protein product is CASLQGPDPEAFF. V and J are TRBV12-3 or TRBV12-4 and TRBJ1-1; 7 bases fit TRBD1. V lost 8 bases and J lost 6; bases outside the gene matches: 9. The CDR3 contains 13 residues.

The chain employs TRBV21-1 and TRBJ1-5; TRBD1, the D gene given by the table, was not confirmed from the DNA. TRBV21-1 corresponds to a pseudogene. The CDR3 covers 13 residues. For the CDR3, the DNA is TGTGCCAGCAGACCGGACAGAAATCAGCCCCAGCATTTT. It codes for CASRPDRNQPQHF.

This clone was detected only once. The chain recombines TRBV27 with TRBJ2-7; 11 nucleotides agree with TRBD2. In germline, CDR1 is MNHEY, CDR2 SMNVEV (reference sequence). V shed 8 bases, J shed 6 bases, and the junction held 9 bases outside the gene matches. The CDR3 runs to 14 residues. CDR3 amino acids: CASGGLAVTTEQYF. CDR3 DNA sequence: TGTGCCAGCGGGGGACTAGCGGTAACTACCGAGCAGTACTTC.

The J gene is TRBJ1-4, the V gene TRBV30; 8 positions agree with TRBD1. V shed 3 bases and J 7 bases; nucleotides not matched to a gene: 4. Germline-derived CDR1 and CDR2 are GTSNPN and SVGIG (reference sequence). The CDR3 contains 13 residues. The CDR3: CAWSQTGGEKLFF. The CDR3 nucleotides read TGTGCCTGGAGCCAAACAGGGGGTGAAAAACTGTTTTTT.

The CDR3 sequence: CASPPSEGLLSYEQYF. The DNA of the CDR3 is TGTGCCAGCCCCCCATCGGAGGGGCTCCTATCCTACGAGCAGTACTTC. This chain joins TRBV28 and TRBJ2-7, with D tentatively TRBD2 (6 bases). V dropped 8 bases and J dropped 1 base, with 21 bases sitting between them. CDR3 length: 16 amino acids. Germline V gives CDR1 MDHEN, CDR2 SYDVKM.

The V and J genes are TRBV28 and TRBJ1-2, with D unresolved. The CDR3 contains 13 residues. The germline V gene has CDR1 MDHEN and CDR2 SYDVKM. Trimming stripped 6 bases from V and 4 bases from J, with 12 bases between. The CDR3 DNA reads as TGTGCCAGCAGGTATCAGGAGCTCTATGGCTACACCTTC. Its translation: CASRYQELYGYTF.

V gene TRBV4-2 combines with J gene TRBJ1-4; the D gene is possibly TRBD1 (6 bases). Trimming removed 2 bases from V and 2 bases from J, with 9 bases in between. Germline assignment: CDR1 LGHNA and CDR2 YNFKEQ. The CDR3 extends over 15 amino acids. The CDR3 reads CASSQPQGTNEKLFF. The CDR3 region has the DNA TGTGCCAGCAGCCAACCACAGGGTACTAATGAAAAACTGTTTTTT.

The chain combines TRBV10-3 with TRBJ1-4, with D unclear. V gave up 2 bases and J gave up 7 bases, with 11 bases separating them. Germline CDR1 reads ENHRY; CDR2 reads SYGVKD. This CDR3 comprises 14 residues. DNA for the CDR3: TGTGCCATCAGTGAGAGGGATCCGGGTGAAAAACTGTTTTTT. It translates to CAISERDPGEKLFF.

Comment on this clone: The sample carries other DNA sequences with the same CDR3. The chain couples TRBV5-1 to TRBJ2-5; unclear D gene. The CDR3 is 11 amino acids. Looked up from germline, CDR1 is SGHRS and CDR2 is YFSETQ. V was cut by 2 bases and J by 5 bases, with 4 bases left in between. CDR3 amino acids: CASSFRETQYF. CDR3 sequence (DNA): TGCGCCAGCAGCTTTCGGGAGACCCAGTACTTC.

The V and J genes are TRBV6-5 and TRBJ1-6; no definite D call. CDR1 is MNHEY, CDR2 SVGAGI, per germline. This CDR3 has 14 amino acids. V lost 6 bases, J lost 7 bases, and 13 bases lay in between. The CDR3 protein is CASSETFWNSPLHF. The DNA of the CDR3 is TGTGCCAGCAGCGAGACATTTTGGAATTCACCCCTCCACTTT.

V gene TRBV10-3 combines with J gene TRBJ1-2; TRBD1 matches at 7 bases. Germline V gives CDR1 ENHRY, CDR2 SYGVKD. CDR3 length: 13 residues. Trimming removed 9 bases from V and 7 bases from J; junction bases left unmatched: 11. The CDR3 nucleotides read TGTGCCATTAGTTCAGACAGGGAAGCTGGCTACACCTTC. Its translation: CAISSDREAGYTF.

This rearrangement joins TRBV20-1 to TRBJ1-1; D is ambiguous. CDR3 length equals 11 residues. Trimming removed 2 bases at V and 9 bases at J, with 10 bases between. Per the germline V gene, CDR1 is DFQATT and CDR2 is SNEGSKA (reference sequence). The CDR3: CSARSSGKAFF. The CDR3 DNA reads TGCAGTGCTAGATCGAGCGGGAAAGCTTTCTTT.

This clone was seen only a few times. This sequence joins TRBV6-4 and TRBJ2-3, with a tentative D call TRBD2 (5 bases). CDR1 is MRHNA, CDR2 SNTAGT, per germline. V was cut by 2 bases and J by 1 base, with 10 bases left in between. This CDR3 spans 15 amino acids. Here the CDR3 DNA reads TGTGCCAGCAGTGACCGCCCGGAGGGCACAGATACGCAGTATTTT. The encoded protein is CASSDRPEGTDTQYF.

The genes are TRBV13 and TRBJ2-7; D may correspond to TRBD1 or TRBD2 (6 bases each). CDR1 and CDR2 from the germline V gene are PRHDT and FYEKMQ (reference sequence). Trimming took off 4 bases at V and 3 bases at J, with 19 bases between the two ends. The CDR3 runs to 16 residues. DNA of the CDR3: TGTGCCAGCAGCTCCCGGGACTTAGGGGGTCGCTACGAGCAGTACTTC. This codes for CASSSRDLGGRYEQYF. The full variable domain, in which reference TRBV13 and TRBJ2-7 provide the parts outside the CDR3, is AAGVIQSPRHLIKEKRETATLKCYPIPRHDTVYWYQQGPGQDPQFLISFYEKMQSDKGSIPDRFSAQQFSDYHSELNMSSLELGDSALYFCASSSRDLGGRYEQYFGPGTRLTVT.

The chain joins TRBV10-3 to TRBJ1-1; D might be TRBD1 (5 bases). This CDR3 region has 14 residues. Germline CDR1 is ENHRY and CDR2 is SYGVKD. V shed 4 bases and J shed 5 bases, with 14 bases lying between them. CDR3 protein: CAISGGGEWTEAFF. The CDR3 DNA reads TGTGCCATCAGTGGGGGAGGGGAGTGGACTGAAGCTTTCTTT.

The J gene is TRBJ1-2, the V gene TRBV12-3 or TRBV12-4, with unresolved D. This CDR3 contains 13 residues. V lost 6 bases to trimming and J lost 0 bases, with 8 bases between them. CDR3 region: CASSTGANYGYTF. The CDR3 DNA follows: TGTGCCAGCAGCACCGGAGCTAACTATGGCTACACCTTC.

This chain uses TRBV11-3 with TRBJ2-5, with D possibly matching TRBD2 (6 bases). CDR1 and CDR2 (germline): SGHNT, YENEEA. The CDR3 is made up of 16 amino acids. V was shortened by 1 base and J by 0 bases, with 12 bases between the two germline ends. CDR3 in DNA: TGTGCCAGCAGCTTAGGGAGGGATATGTACCAAGAGACCCAGTACTTC. It is translated as CASSLGRDMYQETQYF. Combining the CDR3 with reference TRBV11-3 and TRBJ2-5 gives the whole variable domain EAGVVQSPRYKIIEKKQPVAFWCNPISGHNTLYWYLQNLGQGPELLIRYENEEAVDDSQLPKDRFSAERLKGVDSTLKIQPAELGDSAVYLCASSLGRDMYQETQYFGPGTRLLVL.

This clone occurred once. The gene calls are TRBV7-3 and TRBJ2-7; D not certain. CDR3 size: 14 residues. The V gene's germline CDR1 is SGHTA and CDR2 FQGTGA. Deletions cut 2 bases from V and 5 bases from J, with 13 bases between. The CDR3 sequence is CASSLGPGANEQYF. CDR3 sequence (DNA): TGTGCCAGCAGCTTAGGTCCGGGCGCCAACGAGCAGTACTTC. The complete variable domain, with remaining parts taken from reference TRBV7-3 and TRBJ2-7, reads GAGVSQTPSNKVTEKGKYVELRCDPISGHTALYWYRQSLGQGPEFLIYFQGTGAADDSGLPNDRFFAVRPEGSVSTLKIQRTERGDSAVYLCASSLGPGANEQYFGPGTRLTVT.

This rearrangement joins TRBV29-1 to TRBJ2-5, with 16 bases lining up with TRBD2. The CDR3 totals 20 residues. Germline CDR1 and CDR2: SQVTM and ANQGSEA. V was clipped by 7 bases and J by 1 base; unmatched bases: 18. CDR3 residues: CSGTGTSGRAQSVSQETQYF. The CDR3 nucleotides read TGCAGCGGAACCGGGACTAGCGGGAGGGCCCAATCAGTTTCCCAAGAGACCCAGTACTTC.

The genes are TRBV6-5 and TRBJ1-5, with 10 bases lining up with TRBD1. V lost 6 bases to trimming and J lost 2 bases; unmatched junction nucleotides: 1. The CDR3 spans 14 residues. Germline CDR1 is MNHEY and CDR2 is SVGAGI. The CDR3: CASRGQGGNQPQHF. The CDR3 DNA sequence: TGTGCCAGCAGAGGACAGGGGGGCAATCAGCCCCAGCATTTT.

V gene TRBV30 combines with J gene TRBJ2-7, with D perhaps being TRBD1 or TRBD2 (5 bases each). CDR3 length: 15 residues. Germline-derived CDR1 and CDR2 are GTSNPN and SVGIG (reference sequence). V dropped 5 bases and J dropped 0 bases, with 17 bases sitting between them. The CDR3 sequence: CAWDRDGRSSYEQYF. In nucleotides, the CDR3 is TGTGCCTGGGATCGGGACGGTCGAAGCTCCTACGAGCAGTACTTC.

The chain carries TRBV25-1 and TRBJ2-6; D might be TRBD1 (6 bases). This CDR3 contains 15 residues. The V gene lost 6 bases and the J gene lost 1 base, with 10 bases spanning the gap. Germline assignment: CDR1 MGHDK and CDR2 SYGVNS. The CDR3 DNA sequence: TGTGCCAGCAGCAGCAGGGGATCTGGGGCCAACGTCCTGACTTTC. Residues: CASSSRGSGANVLTF. Variable domain in full (rest from reference TRBV25-1 and TRBJ2-6): EADIYQTPRYLVIGTGKKITLECSQTMGHDKMYWYQQDPGMELHLIHYSYGVNSTEKGDLSSESTVSRIRTEHFPLTLESARPSHTSQYLCASSSRGSGANVLTFGAGSRLTVL.

CDR3 coding DNA: TGTGCCAGCATTCCCTCAGGGGGCTATCGTATCAGCAATCAGCCCCAGCATTTT. As protein: CASIPSGGYRISNQPQHF. J is TRBJ1-5 and V is TRBV27; 8 bases agree with TRBD1. Trimming took 7 bases from V and 1 from J; bases not matched to a gene: 15. CDR3 length equals 18 residues. Looked up from germline, CDR1 is MNHEY and CDR2 is SMNVEV (reference sequence).